A single sample is the source of the 9 T cell receptor beta chains below, sequenced in a study of blood T cells in healthy people across ages. A second PCR of roughly 7 to 11 cycles used a sample-barcoded 5' primer and a J-beta primer mix. From the 5' RACE reads, TCRdb called clonotypes with MiXCR, one entry per CDR3 protein. The sample consists of around 900,000 distinct CDR3 sequences, roughly 47% of them appearing once. The sequencing input was blood. All receptors derive from a woman aged 55-69 years in good health.

Here the CDR3 DNA reads TGCAGTGCCTACGGGACTAGCGGGAACTCAGATACGCAGTATTTT. Amino acid sequence: CSAYGTSGNSDTQYF. The genes are TRBV20-1 and TRBJ2-3; 13 bases match TRBD2. There are 15 residues in the CDR3. CDR1 and CDR2 (germline): DFQATT, SNEGSKA (reference sequence). V dropped 6 bases and J dropped 4; count of bases not matched to a gene: 7.

The J gene is TRBJ2-7, the V gene TRBV7-9; 9 nucleotides align to TRBD1. CDR3 length: 14 amino acids. V lost 8 bases to trimming and J lost 4 bases; unmatched junction nucleotides: 9. Looked up from germline, CDR1 is SEHNR and CDR2 is FQNEAQ (reference sequence). The CDR3 DNA reads TGTGCCAGCGTTACAGGGGGCGAATCGTACGAGCAGTACTTC. Amino acid sequence: CASVTGGESYEQYF.

This clonotype was seen more than once but under ten times. The V and J genes are TRBV5-1 and TRBJ2-1, with a possible D match to TRBD2 (5 bases). V lost 0 bases and J lost 2, with 12 bases in between. Germline V gene data show CDR1 as SGHRS and CDR2 as YFSETQ. The CDR3 is made up of 16 amino acids. The CDR3 nucleotides are TGCGCCAGCAGCTTGGGCGGCGGAGCGGCCTACAATGAGCAGTTCTTC. Residues: CASSLGGGAAYNEQFF.

The chain combines TRBV12-3 or TRBV12-4 with TRBJ2-5, with D uncertain. The CDR3 is 13 amino acids. V dropped 3 bases and J dropped 4 bases, with 9 bases sitting between them. The chain's CDR3 is CASSFHESETQYF. In nucleotides, the CDR3 is TGTGCCAGCAGTTTCCACGAGTCAGAGACCCAGTACTTC.

There are a few counts of this clonotype. V usage is TRBV3-1 and J usage is TRBJ1-5; TRBD1 is a possible D gene (5 bases). Germline CDR1 is LGHDT and CDR2 is YNNKEL (reference sequence). Trimming stripped 4 bases from V and 3 bases from J, with 7 bases between. CDR3 size: 13 residues. In DNA, the CDR3 is TGTGCCAGCAGCCGAGGGGCCAATCAGCCCCAGCATTTT. Translation gives CASSRGANQPQHF.

This rearrangement joins TRBV6-5 to TRBJ1-6, with D hard to call. The V gene lost 5 bases and the J gene lost 8 bases, with 16 bases spanning the gap. Germline CDR1 and CDR2: MNHEY and SVGAGI. The CDR3 covers 15 residues. This CDR3 is CASSHHGLLDSPLHF. As DNA, the CDR3 is TGTGCCAGCAGTCACCATGGGCTCTTGGATTCACCCCTCCACTTT.

A few counts support this clonotype. V gene TRBV4-2 combines with J gene TRBJ1-5; 8 bases are a match to TRBD1. The CDR3 spans 15 residues. V shed 3 bases, J shed 1 base, and the junction held 2 bases outside the gene matches. In germline, CDR1 is LGHNA, CDR2 YNFKEQ. The CDR3 is CASSHQGASNQPQHF. The CDR3 nucleotides read TGTGCCAGCAGCCACCAGGGGGCGAGCAATCAGCCCCAGCATTTT.

This clonotype has only a few counts. J is TRBJ2-1 and V is TRBV20-1; 7 positions agree with TRBD2. The CDR3 runs 13 residues. With V trimmed by 4 bases and J by 8 bases, 8 bases remained unmatched. CDR1 is DFQATT, CDR2 SNEGSKA, per germline (reference sequence). CDR3 in amino acids: CSATFAGVYEQFF. The CDR3 DNA is TGCAGTGCTACGTTTGCGGGAGTATATGAGCAGTTCTTC.

This chain uses TRBV4-3 with TRBJ1-1; D possibly corresponds to TRBD1 (6 bases). V shed 1 base and J shed 4 bases, with 16 bases lying between them. The CDR3 sequence is 16 residues long. Germline V gene sequence: CDR1 LGHNA, CDR2 YSLEER. In DNA, the CDR3 is TGCGCCAGCAGCCAAGCCGTCGGGGGGCTAAGCACTGAAGCTTTCTTT. Translating it yields CASSQAVGGLSTEAFF.